Included here is one TCR beta chain sequence, with context. The data were produced by immunoSEQ multiplex PCR, yet TCRdb's version contains in-frame clones alone and is incomplete. The table lists under 400,000 clones, 75% to 90% of them singletons, with over 0.75% in the top ten. This sample stems from a study of cytomegalovirus exposure and HLA in healthy donors. Background on the study: The 500 to 750 first-cohort repertoires and the 95 to 150 validation repertoires shared the same platform, a later analysis reported.

Germline CDR1 is SGHRS and CDR2 is YFSETQ. This CDR3 region has 14 residues. The germline V and J ends were trimmed by 1 base and 7 bases, with 9 bases remaining between them. The chain recombines TRBV5-1 with TRBJ1-6, with D maybe TRBD1 (5 bases). This clonotype originated in a young woman in good health and CMV-seronegative. The sample taken for sequencing was PBMCs. DNA of the CDR3: TGCGCCAGCAGCTTGCCCGGGGGAAATTCACCCCTCCACTTT. Translated: CASSLPGGNSPLHF.